This T cell receptor (beta chain) was documented in a study of T cell repertoires in cytomegalovirus infection. Overall study results and limits: Summed public TCR beta family frequency identified CMV carriers bearing the relevant HLA.

Each CDR3 protein is one row after TCRdb ran MiXCR on the reads. The sample includes roughly 640,000 distinct CDR3 sequences, approximately 25% seen only once; the top ten take roughly 8%. Germline loops: CDR1 MDHEN, CDR2 SYDVKM. The V end lost 3 bases, the J end lost 5 bases, and 11 bases lay between the germline ends. This CDR3 comprises 14 residues. This clonotype was seen more than once but under ten times. The antigen remains undetermined. The sequence derives from a human donor in good health (CMV status not recorded). Some clones in this sample may be carry-over from other donors' samples. This chain joins TRBV28 and TRBJ2-1, with D uncertain. Source material: CD8+ T cells from PBMCs. The CDR3 spells CASSFPGSHNEQFF. The CDR3 DNA reads TGTGCCAGCAGTTTCCCCGGGTCTCACAATGAGCAGTTCTTC.